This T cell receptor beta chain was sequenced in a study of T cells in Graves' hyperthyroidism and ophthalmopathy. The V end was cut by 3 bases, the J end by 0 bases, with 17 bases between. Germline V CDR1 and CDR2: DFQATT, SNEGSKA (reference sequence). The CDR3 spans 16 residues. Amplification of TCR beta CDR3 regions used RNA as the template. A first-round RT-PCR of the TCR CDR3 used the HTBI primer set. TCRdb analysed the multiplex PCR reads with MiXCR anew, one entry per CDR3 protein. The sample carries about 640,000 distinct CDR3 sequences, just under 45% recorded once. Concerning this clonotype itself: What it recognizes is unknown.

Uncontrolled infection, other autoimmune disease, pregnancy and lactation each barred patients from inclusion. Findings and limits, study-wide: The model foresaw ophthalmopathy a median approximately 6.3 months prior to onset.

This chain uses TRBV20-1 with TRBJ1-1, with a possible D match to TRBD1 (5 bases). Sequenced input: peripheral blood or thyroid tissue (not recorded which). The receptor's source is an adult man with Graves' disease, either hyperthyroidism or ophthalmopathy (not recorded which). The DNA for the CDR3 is TGCAGTGCTAGGACCCTCAGGGTAGGGTTGAACACTGAAGCTTTCTTT. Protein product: CSARTLRVGLNTEAFF.